This TCR beta chain was captured by sequencing in a study of cytomegalovirus exposure and HLA in healthy donors. Study overall: A preliminary data release comprised 91 million or so unique TCRs obtained from HLA-typed donors.

Study-wide points: Fewer N-insertions (relative to the 666-donor mean) were reportedly seen in an Asian-associated ancestry cluster in a later analysis. Among immune exposure information, only CMV serostatus was available.

This CDR3 comprises 15 residues. Unmatched junction bases numbered 9, after V lost 2 bases and J lost 6 bases. From germline, CDR1 is MGHRA and CDR2 YSYEKL. As concerns this clone: Antigen: not known.

Both 60 Vbeta primers and 13 Jbeta primers went into the PCR. The method was immunoSEQ multiplex PCR; TCRdb's version includes in-frame clones alone and lacks a portion of them. The table records 97,000 or so clones, 70% to 90% of them present only once. The sequencing input was PBMCs. The sequence came from a man aged 40-49 years in good health and CMV-seronegative. V usage is TRBV4-1 and J usage is TRBJ1-2; TRBD1 matches at 7 bases. CDR3 region: CASSQPGQRPHGYTF. CDR3 nucleotide sequence: TGCGCCAGCAGCCAACCGGGACAGCGACCCCATGGCTACACCTTC.